This TCR beta chain was captured in a study of CD8 T cells in ankylosing spondylitis. Regarding the study as a whole: Clones linked with disease were CD8+ and fairly uncommon in the peripheral blood. One TCR beta motif, made up of under ten highly homologous variants, appeared characteristic of ankylosing spondylitis blood.

TCRdb ran MiXCR on the 5' RACE reads and lists one entry per CDR3 protein. The table lists fewer than 400,000 distinct CDR3 sequences, less than 10% of them singletons, with approximately 15% in the top ten. This clonotype showed up just a few times. Its antigen remains unknown. This CDR3 has 19 residues. The V end was cut by 5 bases, the J end by 4 bases, with 29 bases between. CDR1 and CDR2 from the germline V gene are SGHAT and FQNNGV. Sample: blood, either unsorted or a sorted T cell fraction (not recorded which). The chain links TRBV11-2 to TRBJ1-1; tentative D call: TRBD1 (6 bases). The TCR sequence derives from a male donor with ankylosing spondylitis. Here the CDR3 DNA reads TGTGCCAGCAGCCTTCTGAGGGGGGCAGGCGGGATTTGGGGCACTGAAGCTTTCTTT. Translation gives CASSLLRGAGGIWGTEAFF.